The 30 T cell receptor beta chains below were found in one sample sequenced in a study of blood T cell repertoires in COVID-19. TCRdb keeps only in-frame clones here, not all; method: immunoSEQ multiplex PCR. The sample lists tens of thousands of clones; more than 85% were seen once. Sequencing was performed on peripheral blood. The receptors derive from a woman in her fifties or sixties with active COVID-19.

The chain combines TRBV6-1 with TRBJ1-3; TRBD1 matches 7 bases. The ends lost 2 bases at V and 1 base at J; junction bases unmatched: 5. CDR3 length equals 16 residues. Germline CDR1 MNHNS, CDR2 SASEGT. CDR3 sequence: CASSEHPRGSGNTIYF. The CDR3 DNA is TGTGCCAGCAGTGAACACCCCAGGGGGTCTGGAAACACCATATATTTT.

The chain links TRBV27 to TRBJ2-2, with TRBD1 identical over 10 bases. Per the germline V gene, CDR1 is MNHEY and CDR2 is SMNVEV (reference sequence). This CDR3 has 15 residues. With 4 bases clipped from V and 7 bases from J, the junction kept 6 bases outside the gene matches. The CDR3 DNA reads TGTGCCAGCAGTTCTGGGACAGGGGTGGTCGGGGAGCTGTTTTTT. Translation: CASSSGTGVVGELFF.

The chain links TRBV19 to TRBJ2-1; a possible D gene is TRBD2 (6 bases). Deletions cut 8 bases from V and 4 bases from J, with 15 bases between. CDR1 is LNHDA, CDR2 SQIVND, per germline (reference sequence). This CDR3 comprises 14 residues. The CDR3: CASRGGSVYNEQFF. Here the CDR3 DNA reads TGTGCCAGTCGTGGGGGGTCAGTATACAATGAGCAGTTCTTC.

The CDR3 protein is CASSEGDRAAYEQYF. The DNA for the CDR3 is TGCGCCAGCAGTGAAGGGGACAGGGCCGCCTACGAGCAGTACTTC. J is TRBJ2-7 and V is TRBV10-2; 9 bases match TRBD1. The V and J ends lost 3 bases and 2 bases, in that order; junction bases with no gene match: 5. Germline V gene data show CDR1 as WSHSY and CDR2 as SAAADI. The CDR3 runs 15 residues.

The V gene is TRBV2, the J gene TRBJ1-1; a weak D match, TRBD1 (6 bases). The CDR3 runs to 15 residues. V dropped 5 bases and J dropped 1 base, with 14 bases sitting between them. Germline V CDR1 and CDR2: SNHLY, FYNNEI. The CDR3: CASSPRQVRNTEAFF. DNA of the CDR3: TGTGCCAGCAGTCCCCGACAGGTTCGGAACACTGAAGCTTTCTTT.

In its sample, this clone was seen a few times. The CDR3 region has the DNA TGTGCCAGCAGCTCACAGGGTACCTATGGCTACACCTTC. Translation gives CASSSQGTYGYTF. J is TRBJ1-2 and V is TRBV11-2; TRBD1 is a possible D gene (6 bases). There are 13 residues in the CDR3. Germline CDR1 and CDR2: SGHAT and FQNNGV. The V and J ends lost 4 bases and 4 bases respectively, with 10 bases between them.

The CDR3 nucleotides are TGCGCCAGCAGCGGACAGGGTATGACTAATGAAAAACTGTTTTTT. Its translation is CASSGQGMTNEKLFF. The chain joins TRBV5-1 to TRBJ1-4; 8 bases map to TRBD1. The CDR3 length is 15 residues. V was clipped by 4 bases and J by 2 bases; unmatched bases: 4. Germline CDR1 SGHRS, CDR2 YFSETQ.

The chain employs TRBV28 and TRBJ1-2; 8 positions match TRBD1. The germline V gene encodes CDR1 MDHEN and CDR2 SYDVKM. This CDR3 contains 15 residues. J was trimmed by 4 bases and V by 5 bases; bases with no gene match: 9. CDR3 coding DNA: TGTGCCAGCAGTACCCCGGACAGGGCTAGCTATGGCTACACCTTC. As protein: CASSTPDRASYGYTF.

The chain joins TRBV7-6 to TRBJ1-3, with D possibly TRBD1 on 6 matching bases. CDR3 size: 14 residues. Trimming shortened V by 2 bases and J by 8 bases, and 13 bases separated the two germline ends. Germline V CDR1 and CDR2: SGHVS, FNYEAQ. CDR3 protein: CASSLFQGTDTIYF. In nucleotides, the CDR3 is TGTGCCAGCAGCTTATTCCAGGGGACGGACACCATATATTTT.

The CDR3 sequence: CASSPTSAGAAVVDEQFF. The CDR3 region has the DNA TGTGCCAGCAGCCCCACCTCAGCGGGAGCGGCGGTGGTTGATGAGCAGTTCTTC. The chain is built from TRBV3-1 (or the pseudogene TRBV3-2) and TRBJ2-1; 8 nucleotides agree with TRBD2. The CDR3 has 18 amino acids. Trimming cost V 4 bases and J 8 bases; bases outside gene matches: 19. The germline V gene encodes CDR1 LGHDT and CDR2 YNNKEL (reference sequence).

The V gene is TRBV7-9, the J gene TRBJ1-5, with a tentative D call TRBD1 (5 bases). The germline V gene has CDR1 SEHNR and CDR2 FQNEAQ (reference sequence). The CDR3 is 13 residues long. V was shortened by 3 bases and J by 6 bases, with 9 bases between the two germline ends. CDR3 region: CASSLGGSQPQHF. The DNA of the CDR3 is TGTGCCAGCAGCTTGGGGGGGTCTCAGCCCCAGCATTTT.

The V gene is TRBV7-2, the J gene TRBJ2-1; the match to TRBD2 covers 11 bases. In germline, CDR1 is SGHTA, CDR2 FQGNSA. CDR3 length: 16 amino acids. The V segment lost 5 bases and the J segment 6 bases; nucleotides outside the gene matches: 9. The CDR3 bases are TGTGCCAGCAGCCCCCCCTATGGACTAGCGGGCAATGAGCAGTTCTTC. It is translated as CASSPPYGLAGNEQFF. Based on the CDR3 plus reference TRBV7-2 and TRBJ2-1, the full variable domain is GAGVSQSPSNKVTEKGKDVELRCDPISGHTALYWYRQSLGQGLEFLIYFQGNSAPDKSGLPSDRFSAERTGGSVSTLTIQRTQQEDSAVYLCASSPPYGLAGNEQFFGPGTRLTVL.

DNA for the CDR3: TGTGCCAGCAGCATAGGGGATAGCTCGGGCGAGCAGTACTTC. Protein product: CASSIGDSSGEQYF. This chain joins TRBV3-1 (or the pseudogene TRBV3-2) and TRBJ2-7; maybe TRBD1 (5 bases). Looked up from germline, CDR1 is LGHDT and CDR2 is YNNKEL (reference sequence). This CDR3 is built from 14 residues. Trimming took 5 bases from V and 6 from J, leaving 17 bases between them.

This clone was seen a handful of times. CDR3 nucleotides: TGCGCCAGCAGCCAAGATCGGCTCGGGGGGGGCTACACCTTC. Residues: CASSQDRLGGGYTF. This sequence joins TRBV4-1 and TRBJ1-2; D is possibly TRBD1 (5 bases). Germline lookup yields CDR1 MGHRA and CDR2 YSYEKL. V shed 0 bases and J shed 8 bases, with 13 bases lying between them. CDR3 size: 14 residues.

This clone was counted once. The chain uses TRBV30 and TRBJ2-7; 8 nucleotides line up with TRBD1. The germline gives CDR1 GTSNPN, CDR2 SVGIG (reference sequence). Trimming took 5 bases from V and 0 from J; bases not matched to a gene: 12. The CDR3 consists of 16 residues. CDR3 amino acids: CAWVRTGYLRSYEQYF. For the CDR3, the DNA is TGTGCCTGGGTTCGGACAGGGTATTTACGCTCCTACGAGCAGTACTTC. The full variable domain, its missing parts supplied by reference TRBV30 and TRBJ2-7, is SQTIHQWPATLVQPVGSPLSLECTVEGTSNPNLYWYRQAAGRGLQLLFYSVGIGQISSEVPQNLSASRPQDRQFILSSKKLLLSDSGFYLCAWVRTGYLRSYEQYFGPGTRLTVT.

CDR3 loop: CASRKTDRETYEQYF. The CDR3, as DNA: TGCGCCAGCAGAAAAACTGACAGGGAGACCTACGAGCAGTACTTC. The chain recombines TRBV4-1 with TRBJ2-7; TRBD1 matches at 7 bases. With 6 bases clipped from V and 2 bases from J, the junction kept 10 bases outside the gene matches. Germline CDR1 is MGHRA and CDR2 is YSYEKL. This CDR3 has 15 amino acids.

The rearrangement links TRBV3-1 (or the pseudogene TRBV3-2) to TRBJ2-1; 7 bases match TRBD1. This CDR3 contains 16 residues. The V and J ends lost 4 bases and 5 bases, in that order; junction bases with no gene match: 11. CDR1 is LGHDT and CDR2 is YNNKEL in the germline V gene (reference sequence). The CDR3 DNA follows: TGTGCCAGCAGCCCCAACAGGGGCGGGCGTCACAATGAGCAGTTCTTC. Translated: CASSPNRGGRHNEQFF.

The chain carries TRBV27 and TRBJ2-1; 8 bases match TRBD1. J gave up 4 bases and V 6 bases, and 5 bases lay outside the gene matches. This CDR3 is 14 amino acids long. Germline assignment: CDR1 MNHEY and CDR2 SMNVEV (reference sequence). DNA for the CDR3: TGTGCCAGCAGCCGCCGACAGGGGTACAATGAGCAGTTCTTC. This sequence encodes CASSRRQGYNEQFF.

This clone came up once. V is TRBV4-2 and J is TRBJ2-6, with 10 positions matching TRBD2. Germline V gene data show CDR1 as LGHNA and CDR2 as YNFKEQ. The CDR3 consists of 20 residues. J was trimmed by 0 bases and V by 0 bases; bases with no gene match: 8. This chain's CDR3 is CASSQDPGTSGTSGANVLTF. The CDR3 nucleotides read TGTGCCAGCAGCCAAGATCCTGGTACTAGCGGGACCTCTGGGGCCAACGTCCTGACTTTC.

V gene TRBV7-2 combines with J gene TRBJ2-2; TRBD2 matches 8 bases. Unmatched junction bases numbered 2, after V lost 5 bases and J lost 0 bases. Germline loops: CDR1 SGHTA, CDR2 FQGNSA. The CDR3 is made up of 15 amino acids. CDR3 protein: CASSREGTNTGELFF. The CDR3 DNA follows: TGTGCCAGCAGCCGGGAGGGAACGAACACCGGGGAGCTGTTTTTT.

The chain couples TRBV7-9 to TRBJ2-3; 8 bases align to TRBD1. V shed 3 bases and J 5 bases; nucleotides not matched to a gene: 4. Per the germline V gene, CDR1 is SEHNR and CDR2 is FQNEAQ (reference sequence). The length of the CDR3 is 14 residues. Here the CDR3 DNA reads TGTGCCAGCAGCTTTAATGACAGGGGAGATACGCAGTATTTT. Its translation is CASSFNDRGDTQYF. Combining the CDR3 with reference TRBV7-9 and TRBJ2-3 gives the whole variable domain DTGVSQNPRHKITKRGQNVTFRCDPISEHNRLYWYRQTLGQGPEFLTYFQNEAQLEKSRLLSDRFSAERPKGSFSTLEIQRTEQGDSAMYLCASSFNDRGDTQYFGPGTRLTVL.

The chain uses TRBV5-4 and TRBJ2-6; D not resolved. Germline V gene data show CDR1 as SGHNT and CDR2 as YYREEE (reference sequence). V lost 3 bases, J lost 0 bases, and 10 bases lay in between. This CDR3 is built from 16 residues. CDR3 DNA: TGTGCCAGCAGCTCCGCAATAGTCTCTGGGGCCAACGTCCTGACTTTC. This encodes CASSSAIVSGANVLTF.

The gene calls are TRBV19 and TRBJ2-1, with 10 bases lining up with TRBD2. The ends lost 3 bases at V and 4 bases at J; junction bases unmatched: 6. The CDR3 contains 16 residues. Germline lookup yields CDR1 LNHDA and CDR2 SQIVND (reference sequence). CDR3 region: CASSIDEAGGYNEQFF. The CDR3 DNA sequence: TGTGCCAGTAGTATTGACGAAGCGGGAGGGTACAATGAGCAGTTCTTC.

The V gene is TRBV29-1, the J gene TRBJ2-3; D remains unclear. CDR3 length equals 11 residues. CDR1 is SQVTM, CDR2 ANQGSEA, per germline. The CDR3 DNA reads TGCAGAGCTGACAACACAGATACGCAGTATTTT. Translation gives CRADNTDTQYF.

The V and J genes are TRBV28 and TRBJ1-3; no reliable D call. The CDR3 has 14 amino acids. The germline V gene encodes CDR1 MDHEN and CDR2 SYDVKM. V was cut by 3 bases and J by 4 bases, with 10 bases left in between. In DNA, the CDR3 is TGTGCCAGCAGTTTGGCGGCGGGGGGAAACACCATATATTTT. It is translated as CASSLAAGGNTIYF.

The chain links TRBV10-1 to TRBJ1-6; D gene ambiguous. This CDR3 region has 12 residues. Trimming took 3 bases from V and 8 from J, leaving 5 bases between them. Per the germline V gene, CDR1 is WNHNN and CDR2 is SYGVQD (reference sequence). The CDR3 DNA reads as TGCGCCAGCAGTGAAGAGGATTCACCCCTCCACTTT. Its translation is CASSEEDSPLHF.

The V and J genes are TRBV28 and TRBJ2-7; 13 bases align to TRBD2. CDR3 size: 16 residues. The trim removed 3 bases at V and 4 bases at J, leaving 6 bases unmatched. CDR1 is MDHEN, CDR2 SYDVKM, per germline. The CDR3 DNA is TGTGCCAGCAGTTTCTCCCGGACTAGCGGGAGTTACGAGCAGTACTTC. Protein product: CASSFSRTSGSYEQYF.

The V gene is TRBV5-1, the J gene TRBJ2-1, with D possibly being TRBD1 (5 bases). The CDR3 length is 14 residues. Germline loops: CDR1 SGHRS, CDR2 YFSETQ. Trimming shortened V by 3 bases and J by 0 bases, and 7 bases separated the two germline ends. In DNA form, the CDR3 reads TGCGCCAGCAGCTCGGACAACTCCTACAATGAGCAGTTCTTC. Residues: CASSSDNSYNEQFF.

This clone has just one count. The chain couples TRBV30 to TRBJ2-7; the match to TRBD2 covers 10 bases. CDR1 GTSNPN and CDR2 SVGIG come from the germline V gene (reference sequence). Germline trimming cut 2 bases from V and 12 bases from J; bases unmatched to any gene: 10. This CDR3 is 13 amino acids long. CDR3 residues: CAWSLSSGRILYF. CDR3 DNA: TGTGCCTGGAGTCTTTCTAGCGGGAGAATCCTGTACTTC.

The chain recombines TRBV10-2 with TRBJ1-5, with TRBD1 matching over 7 bases. Germline V gives CDR1 WSHSY, CDR2 SAAADI. The CDR3 loop spans 14 amino acids. V trimming: 5 bases; J trimming: 4 bases; junction bases outside the gene matches: 5. The CDR3 coding sequence is TGCGCCAGCAGTCCAACGACAGGGAATCAGCCCCAGCATTTT. This sequence encodes CASSPTTGNQPQHF.